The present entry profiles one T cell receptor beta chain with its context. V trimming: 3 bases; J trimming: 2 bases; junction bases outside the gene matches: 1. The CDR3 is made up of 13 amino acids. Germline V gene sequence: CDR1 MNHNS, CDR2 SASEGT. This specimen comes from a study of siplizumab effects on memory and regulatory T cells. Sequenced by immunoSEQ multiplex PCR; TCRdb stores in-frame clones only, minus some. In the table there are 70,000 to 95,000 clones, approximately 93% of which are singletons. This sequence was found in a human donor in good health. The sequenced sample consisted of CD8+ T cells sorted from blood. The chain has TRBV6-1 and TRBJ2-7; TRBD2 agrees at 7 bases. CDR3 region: CASSEGTTYEQYF. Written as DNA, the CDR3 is TGTGCCAGCAGTGAGGGGACTACCTACGAGCAGTACTTC.